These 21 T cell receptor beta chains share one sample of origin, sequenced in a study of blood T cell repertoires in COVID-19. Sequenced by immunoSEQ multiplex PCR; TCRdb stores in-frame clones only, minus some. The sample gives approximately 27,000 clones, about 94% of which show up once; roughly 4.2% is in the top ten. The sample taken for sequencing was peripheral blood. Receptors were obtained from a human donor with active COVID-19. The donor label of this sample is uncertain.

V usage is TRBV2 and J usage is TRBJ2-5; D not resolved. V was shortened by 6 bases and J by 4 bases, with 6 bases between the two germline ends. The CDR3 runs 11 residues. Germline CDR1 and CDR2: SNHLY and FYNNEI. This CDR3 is CASRWPETQYF. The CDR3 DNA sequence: TGTGCCAGCAGGTGGCCAGAGACCCAGTACTTC.

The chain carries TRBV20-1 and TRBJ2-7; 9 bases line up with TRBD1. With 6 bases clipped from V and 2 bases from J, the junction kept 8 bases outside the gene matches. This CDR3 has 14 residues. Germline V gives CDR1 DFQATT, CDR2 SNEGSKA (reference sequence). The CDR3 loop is CSASGTGTTYEQYF. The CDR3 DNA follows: TGCAGTGCCAGTGGGACAGGGACGACCTACGAGCAGTACTTC.

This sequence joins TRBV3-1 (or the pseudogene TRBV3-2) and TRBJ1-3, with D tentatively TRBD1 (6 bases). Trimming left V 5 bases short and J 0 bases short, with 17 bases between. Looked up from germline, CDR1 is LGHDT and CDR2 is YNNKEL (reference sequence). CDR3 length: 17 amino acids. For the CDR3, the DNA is TGTGCCAGCAGCACCCAGGGGCAGGGCCACTCTGGAAACACCATATATTTT. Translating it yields CASSTQGQGHSGNTIYF.

CDR3 in amino acids: CASSPPWVSSGNAGARYF. The CDR3 DNA is TGTGCCAGCTCACCACCTTGGGTCTCTAGCGGGAACGCCGGCGCGCGTTACTTC. The rearrangement uses TRBV18 and TRBJ2-7, with 9 bases fitting TRBD2. Germline CDR1 is KGHSH and CDR2 is LQKENI. The CDR3 has 18 amino acids. J was trimmed by 13 bases and V by 0 bases; bases with no gene match: 22.

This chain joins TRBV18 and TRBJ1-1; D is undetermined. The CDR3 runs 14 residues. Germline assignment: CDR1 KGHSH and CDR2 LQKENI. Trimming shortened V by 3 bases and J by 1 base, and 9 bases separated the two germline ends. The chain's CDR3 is CASSPPGGNTEAFF. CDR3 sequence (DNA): TGTGCCAGCTCACCTCCCGGTGGGAACACTGAAGCTTTCTTT.

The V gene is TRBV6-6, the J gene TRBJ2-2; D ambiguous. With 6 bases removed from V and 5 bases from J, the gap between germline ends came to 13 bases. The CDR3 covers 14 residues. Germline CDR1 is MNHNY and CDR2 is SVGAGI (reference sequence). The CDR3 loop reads CASSPGLITGELFF. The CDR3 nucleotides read TGTGCCAGCAGCCCAGGCTTGATTACCGGGGAGCTGTTTTTT.

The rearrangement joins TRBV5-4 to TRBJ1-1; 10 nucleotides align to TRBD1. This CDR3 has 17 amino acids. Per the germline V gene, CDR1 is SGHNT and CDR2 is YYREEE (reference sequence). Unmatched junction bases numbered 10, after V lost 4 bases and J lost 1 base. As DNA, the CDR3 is TGTGCCAGCAGCCCCCGCCCGAGACAGGGGGCGAACACTGAAGCTTTCTTT. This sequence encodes CASSPRPRQGANTEAFF. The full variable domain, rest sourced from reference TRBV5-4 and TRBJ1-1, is ETGVTQSPTHLIKTRGQQVTLRCSSQSGHNTVSWYQQALGQGPQFIFQYYREEENGRGNFPPRFSGLQFPNYSSELNVNALELDDSALYLCASSPRPRQGANTEAFFGQGTRLTVV.

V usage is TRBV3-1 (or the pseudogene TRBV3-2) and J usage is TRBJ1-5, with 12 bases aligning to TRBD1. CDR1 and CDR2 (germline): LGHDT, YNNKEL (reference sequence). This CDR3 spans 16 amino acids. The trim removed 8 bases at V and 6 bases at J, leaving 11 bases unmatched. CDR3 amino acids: CASWGDRGLSGQPQHF. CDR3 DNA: TGTGCCAGCTGGGGGGACAGGGGGCTGTCCGGTCAGCCCCAGCATTTT.

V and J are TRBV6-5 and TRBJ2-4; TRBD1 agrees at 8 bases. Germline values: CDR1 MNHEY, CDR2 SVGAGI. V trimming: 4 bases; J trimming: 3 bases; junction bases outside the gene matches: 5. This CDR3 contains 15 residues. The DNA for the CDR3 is TGTGCCAGCAGTTCGATACAGGGGGACAAAAACATTCAGTACTTC. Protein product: CASSSIQGDKNIQYF.

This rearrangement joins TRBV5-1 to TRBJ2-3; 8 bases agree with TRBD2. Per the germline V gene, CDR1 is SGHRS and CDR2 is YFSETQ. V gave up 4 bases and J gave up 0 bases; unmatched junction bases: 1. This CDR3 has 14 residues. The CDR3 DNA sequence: TGCGCCAGCAGCAGGACTAGCAGCACAGATACGCAGTATTTT. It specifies CASSRTSSTDTQYF. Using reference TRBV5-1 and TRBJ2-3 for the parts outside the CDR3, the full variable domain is KAGVTQTPRYLIKTRGQQVTLSCSPISGHRSVSWYQQTPGQGLQFLFEYFSETQRNKGNFPGRFSGRQFSNSRSEMNVSTLELGDSALYLCASSRTSSTDTQYFGPGTRLTVL.

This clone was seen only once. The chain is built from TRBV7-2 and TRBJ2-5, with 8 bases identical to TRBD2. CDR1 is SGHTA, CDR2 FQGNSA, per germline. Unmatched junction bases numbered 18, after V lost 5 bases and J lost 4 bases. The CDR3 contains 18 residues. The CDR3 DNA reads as TGTGCCAGCAGCGCCCCCCGCCCGGGGGGGGGCCCTAGAGAGACCCAGTACTTC. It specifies CASSAPRPGGGPRETQYF.

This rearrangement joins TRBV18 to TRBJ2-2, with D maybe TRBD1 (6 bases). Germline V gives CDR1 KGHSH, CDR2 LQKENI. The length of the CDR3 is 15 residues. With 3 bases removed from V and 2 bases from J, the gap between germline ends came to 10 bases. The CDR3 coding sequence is TGTGCCAGCTCACCCTTACAGGGTAACACCGGGGAGCTGTTTTTT. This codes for CASSPLQGNTGELFF. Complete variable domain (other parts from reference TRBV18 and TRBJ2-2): NAGVMQNPRHLVRRRGQEARLRCSPMKGHSHVYWYRQLPEEGLKFMVYLQKENIIDESGMPKERFSAEFPKEGPSILRIQQVVRGDSAAYFCASSPLQGNTGELFFGEGSRLTVL.

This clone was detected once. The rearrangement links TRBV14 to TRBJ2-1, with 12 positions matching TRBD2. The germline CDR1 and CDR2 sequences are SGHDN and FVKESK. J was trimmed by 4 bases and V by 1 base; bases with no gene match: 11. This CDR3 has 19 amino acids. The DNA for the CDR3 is TGTGCCAGCAGCCAAGGACCACTTTGGGGACTAGCGGGTTACAATGAGCAGTTCTTC. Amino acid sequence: CASSQGPLWGLAGYNEQFF.

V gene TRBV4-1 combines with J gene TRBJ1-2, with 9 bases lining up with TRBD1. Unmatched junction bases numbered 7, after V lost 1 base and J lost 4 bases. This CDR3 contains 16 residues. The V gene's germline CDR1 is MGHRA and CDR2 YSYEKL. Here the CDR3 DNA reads TGCGCCAGCAGCCAAGGGGACAGGGCCACTTCCTATGGCTACACCTTC. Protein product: CASSQGDRATSYGYTF.

DNA of the CDR3: TGTGCCAGCAGCTTAAGGTACAGGGACCATGGCTACACCTTC. It codes for CASSLRYRDHGYTF. The chain uses TRBV7-2 and TRBJ1-2, with D possibly TRBD1 on 6 matching bases. V shed 2 bases and J shed 6 bases, with 13 bases lying between them. The CDR3 has 14 amino acids. Germline V gene lookup returns CDR1 SGHTA and CDR2 FQGNSA.

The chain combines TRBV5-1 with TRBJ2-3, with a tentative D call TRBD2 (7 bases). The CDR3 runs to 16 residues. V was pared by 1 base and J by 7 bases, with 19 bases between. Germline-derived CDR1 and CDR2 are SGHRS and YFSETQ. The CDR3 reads CASSLRGGPPANTQYF. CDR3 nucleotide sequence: TGCGCCAGCAGCTTGAGGGGGGGCCCGCCGGCCAATACGCAGTATTTT.

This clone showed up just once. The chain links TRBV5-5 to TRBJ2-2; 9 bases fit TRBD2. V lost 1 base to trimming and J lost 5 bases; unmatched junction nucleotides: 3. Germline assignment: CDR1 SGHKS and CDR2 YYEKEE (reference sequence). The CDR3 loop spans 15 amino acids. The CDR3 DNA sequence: TGTGCCAGCAGCTTGATGCTAGCGGGGACCGGGGAGCTGTTTTTT. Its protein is CASSLMLAGTGELFF.

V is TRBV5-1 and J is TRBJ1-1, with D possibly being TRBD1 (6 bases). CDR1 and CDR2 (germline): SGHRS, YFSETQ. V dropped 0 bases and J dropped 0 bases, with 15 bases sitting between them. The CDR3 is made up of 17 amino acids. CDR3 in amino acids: CASSLEPGHIMNTEAFF. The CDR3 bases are TGCGCCAGCAGCTTGGAACCGGGACATATCATGAACACTGAAGCTTTCTTT.

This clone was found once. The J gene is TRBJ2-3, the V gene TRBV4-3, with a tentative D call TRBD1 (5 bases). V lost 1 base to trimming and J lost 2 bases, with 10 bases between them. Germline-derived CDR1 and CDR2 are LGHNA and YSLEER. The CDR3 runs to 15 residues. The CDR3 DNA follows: TGCGCCAGCAGCCAAGTAGGACAACTCACAGATACGCAGTATTTT. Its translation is CASSQVGQLTDTQYF.

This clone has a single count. The CDR3 sequence is CASSLRSGRVGNEQFF. In DNA form, the CDR3 reads TGTGCCAGCAGTTTACGTAGCGGGAGGGTTGGGAATGAGCAGTTCTTC. This sequence joins TRBV28 and TRBJ2-1; 11 nucleotides line up with TRBD2. V dropped 2 bases and J dropped 7; count of bases not matched to a gene: 7. Looked up from germline, CDR1 is MDHEN and CDR2 is SYDVKM. CDR3 length equals 16 residues.

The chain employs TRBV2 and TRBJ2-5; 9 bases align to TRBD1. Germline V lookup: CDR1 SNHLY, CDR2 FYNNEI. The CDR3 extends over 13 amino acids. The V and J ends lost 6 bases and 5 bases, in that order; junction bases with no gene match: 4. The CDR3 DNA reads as TGTGCCAGCAGGGGACAGGGAGGGGAGACCCAGTACTTC. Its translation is CASRGQGGETQYF.